These T cell receptor beta chains were read from a single sample in a study of chemoradiotherapy in HPV16-positive cancers. TCRdb's copy holds only in-frame clones and misses some; the assay was immunoSEQ multiplex PCR. The sample contains 4,500 to 5,500 clones, approximately 94% of which appear only once. Source: tumor tissue, taken from a patient who underwent chemoradiotherapy. The receptors originated from a human donor with HPV-associated anogenital cancer. CDR3s include the opening cysteine and the closing phenylalanine or tryptophan. D genes are given only for firm matches. Part of the rows lack a size; the others show once, few, many or a class for expanded clones.

D gene | clone size | J gene | V gene | CDR3 protein | CDR3 DNA
NA | NA | TRBJ1-4 | TRBV13 | CASSLRRISTNEKLFF | TGTGCCAGCAGCTTAAGGAGGATTTCAACTAATGAAAAACTGTTTTTT
NA | NA | TRBJ1-1 | TRBV5-8 | CASSFIGSGTTEAFF | TGTGCCAGCAGCTTTATCGGGTCAGGGACCACTGAAGCTTTCTTT
TRBD1 | once | TRBJ1-2 | TRBV5-5 | CASSPLTGYGYTF | TGTGCCAGCAGCCCCTTGACAGGGTATGGCTACACCTTC
TRBD1 | NA | TRBJ2-2 | TRBV9 | CASTLQGGGDTGELFF | TGTGCCAGCACCCTACAGGGGGGCGGGGACACCGGGGAGCTGTTTTTT
NA | NA | TRBJ1-3 | TRBV11-2 | CASSDNLRRRESGNTIYF | TGTGCCAGCAGCGATAACCTGAGACGGAGAGAATCTGGAAACACCATATATTTT
NA | NA | TRBJ1-1 | TRBV7-8 | CASSLARQGTEAFF | TGTGCCAGCAGCTTAGCCAGGCAGGGCACTGAAGCTTTCTTT
NA | NA | TRBJ2-7 | TRBV2 | CASRDRLAHEQYF | TGTGCCAGCAGGGACAGACTAGCCCACGAGCAGTACTTC
NA | NA | TRBJ1-1 | TRBV4-2 | CASSQDGRSGRREAFF | TGTGCCAGCAGCCAGGACGGACGTTCAGGGAGACGAGAAGCTTTCTTT
NA | NA | TRBJ1-5 | TRBV19 | CASSMGRSDQPQHF | TGTGCCAGTAGTATGGGTCGGTCAGACCAGCCCCAGCATTTT
TRBD1 | NA | TRBJ2-2 | TRBV6-6 | CASNRPGQGTGELFF | TGTGCCAGCAACAGGCCGGGACAGGGGACCGGGGAGCTGTTTTTT
NA | NA | TRBJ2-1 | TRBV14 | CASSHVPQGAVGQFF | TGTGCCAGCAGCCATGTCCCGCAAGGGGCGGTCGGGCAGTTCTTC
TRBD1 | NA | TRBJ2-2 | TRBV5-1 | CASSFTGVNTGELFF | TGCGCCAGCAGCTTTACAGGGGTGAACACCGGGGAGCTGTTTTTT
NA | NA | TRBJ2-1 | TRBV4-3 | CASSRPDSAYNEQFF | TGCGCCAGCAGCCGCCCGGACTCCGCCTACAATGAGCAGTTCTTC
NA | NA | TRBJ2-7 | TRBV19 | CASSSEQYSYEQYF | TGTGCCAGTAGCTCCGAGCAGTACTCCTACGAGCAGTACTTC
NA | NA | TRBJ2-1 | TRBV7-8 | CASSLGLILGNEQFF | TGTGCCAGCAGCCTCGGACTGATTTTGGGCAATGAGCAGTTCTTC
NA | NA | TRBJ2-7 | TRBV7-2 | CASSDWGGAISYEQYF | TGTGCCAGCAGCGATTGGGGGGGCGCCATCTCCTACGAGCAGTACTTC
NA | NA | TRBJ1-1 | TRBV18 | CASSPGLERTEAFF | TGTGCCAGCTCACCTGGACTGGAGCGGACTGAAGCTTTCTTT
NA | NA | TRBJ2-6 | TRBV7-2 | CASSPTPNPGANVLTF | TGTGCCAGCAGCCCGACACCCAACCCTGGGGCCAACGTCCTGACTTTC
NA | NA | TRBJ2-3 | TRBV27 | CASSARPGATTDTQYF | TGTGCCAGCTCGGCTCGACCGGGGGCGACCACAGATACGCAGTATTTT
TRBD2 | NA | TRBJ2-5 | TRBV27 | CASSPLSWTSGKETQYF | TGTGCCAGCAGTCCACTTAGTTGGACTAGCGGTAAAGAGACCCAGTACTTC
NA | NA | TRBJ1-1 | TRBV7-9 | CASSSALVRNTEAFF | TGTGCCAGCAGCTCCGCATTGGTGAGGAACACTGAAGCTTTCTTT
NA | NA | TRBJ1-2 | TRBV18 | CASSLDGAGNGYTF | TGTGCCAGCTCTCTAGACGGGGCGGGGAATGGCTACACCTTC
NA | NA | TRBJ1-6 | TRBV27 | CASSLSRTSRGNSPLHF | TGTGCCAGCAGTTTATCGAGGACATCTAGGGGTAATTCACCCCTCCACTTT
NA | NA | TRBJ2-1 | TRBV7-9 | CASSLLRGLNEQFF | TGTGCCAGCAGCTTGCTTCGGGGGCTCAATGAGCAGTTCTTC
NA | NA | TRBJ1-2 | TRBV11-2 | CASSSGWGDYGYTF | TGTGCCAGCAGCTCTGGGTGGGGGGACTATGGCTACACCTTC
NA | NA | TRBJ2-7 | TRBV29-1 | CSVNTGVREQYF | TGCAGCGTCAACACGGGAGTGCGCGAGCAGTACTTC
NA | NA | TRBJ1-2 | TRBV11-2 | CASSFYSGGYTF | TGTGCCAGCAGCTTTTATTCTGGTGGCTACACCTTC
NA | NA | TRBJ2-1 | TRBV5-1 | CASTIDFGLFYNEQFF | TGCGCCAGCACAATAGATTTTGGACTATTCTACAATGAGCAGTTCTTC
NA | NA | TRBJ2-7 | TRBV2 | CASRGRGSEQYF | TGTGCCAGCAGGGGACGGGGGTCCGAGCAGTACTTC
NA | NA | TRBJ2-1 | TRBV27 | CASSLSAPYNEQFF | TGTGCCAGCAGTTTATCTGCGCCCTACAATGAGCAGTTCTTC
TRBD1 | NA | TRBJ1-2 | TRBV5-1 | CASSQFGRDREDGYTF | TGCGCCAGCAGTCAATTCGGCCGGGACAGGGAAGATGGCTACACCTTC
TRBD2 | NA | TRBJ2-1 | TRBV2 | CASQPPGLAGGSGMNEQFF | TGTGCCAGCCAACCACCGGGACTAGCGGGAGGGTCAGGGATGAATGAGCAGTTCTTC
NA | NA | TRBJ2-1 | TRBV19 | CASRPRTFSNEQFF | TGTGCCAGTAGACCTAGGACTTTTTCTAATGAGCAGTTCTTC
TRBD1 | NA | TRBJ1-2 | TRBV2 | CASRDTPTGVGVGYTF | TGTGCCAGCAGGGACACTCCCACAGGGGTGGGAGTGGGCTACACCTTC
NA | NA | TRBJ2-1 | TRBV12-5 | CASGLYSEQFF | TGTGCTAGTGGTTTGTATTCTGAGCAGTTCTTC
NA | NA | TRBJ1-1 | TRBV18 | CASSPIRGLNTEAFF | TGTGCCAGCTCACCAATCCGAGGCCTGAACACTGAAGCTTTCTTT
TRBD1 | NA | TRBJ2-7 | TRBV2 | CASSAGGEQYF | TGTGCCAGCAGCGCAGGGGGCGAGCAGTACTTC
NA | NA | TRBJ2-1 | TRBV6-5 | CASSYFYGGAINEQFF | TGTGCCAGCAGTTACTTTTACGGCGGGGCGATTAATGAGCAGTTCTTC
NA | NA | TRBJ1-2 | TRBV11-2 | CASSLGYGYTF | TGTGCCAGCAGCTTAGGCTATGGCTACACCTTC
NA | NA | TRBJ2-1 | TRBV7-2 | CASSLARTYNEQFF | TGTGCCAGCAGCTTAGCCAGGACCTACAATGAGCAGTTCTTC
NA | NA | TRBJ1-1 | TRBV5-1 | CASSYGTPNTEAFF | TGCGCCAGCAGCTACGGGACACCTAACACTGAAGCTTTCTTT